The rows below give T cell receptor beta chains drawn from one sample of a study of human T cells and chemical hapten exposure. TCRdb itself ran the RACE reads through MiXCR, one entry per CDR3 protein. Of 180,000 or so distinct CDR3 sequences listed, approximately 20% are singletons. The material sequenced was whole blood, taken in connection with sensitization to the hapten diphenylcyclopropenone (DPC). The receptors come from a woman in her 50s with alopecia areata. Some clones in this sample may be carry-over from other donors' samples. Each CDR3 is given with its conserved first and last residue. The D gene is left open where the match is weak. Size is stated for part of the rows, as once, few or many counts, or as a class when the clone is expanded.

CASSLVSGYGNGYTF many NA TRBV5-1
CSVEGGTGNTYEQYF many TRBD1 TRBV29-1
CSAREWTETQYF many NA TRBV20-1
CASSWTQRGTDTQYF NA TRBD2 TRBV7-2
CSAMGTSGSTDTQYF few TRBD2 TRBV20-1
CASSSGLAGANEQFF NA TRBD2 TRBV7-7
CARSVLRADTQYF NA NA TRBV30
CSASGTSGSWVTDTQYF NA TRBD2 TRBV20-1
CASRSFGERYNEQFF few NA TRBV11-1
CATSDRTSGKTDTQYF NA TRBD2 TRBV24-1
CASVTSGTYEQYF few NA TRBV2
CSTSVNTEAFF many NA TRBV29-1
CASSSLAGKTYNEQFF few TRBD2 TRBV13
CASSFSGTDYNEQFF few TRBD2 TRBV5-1
CASLLAGNTGELFF few TRBD2 TRBV5-1
CASSTERAFHEQYF many NA TRBV5-1
CASSLGDGNQPQHF NA NA TRBV7-9
CASSLASGTSGVFYNEQFF few TRBD2 TRBV5-1
CASSPRGDSYEQYF many NA TRBV5-1
CSANYGYTF NA NA TRBV20-1
CASSAATVVGSGNTIYF few NA TRBV9
CAISEYAGLGEQYF few NA TRBV10-3